This T cell receptor (beta chain) was sequenced in a study of T cells expressing NK-cell markers (dated by TCRdb to 2019 to 2021). For context, the study as a whole: Eight or nine donors provided sorted CD3+CD56+NKG2C+, CD3+CD56+NKG2C- and CD3+CD56-NKG2C+ T-cell subsets, whose TCR beta-chain repertoires were profiled. Among the eight sequenced donors, only one was HCMV-seronegative, while the other seven were HCMV-seropositive. Randomly selected healthy volunteers, three men and five women, were used as the eight sequenced donors. The libraries were sequenced on Illumina HiSeq 2000/2500, MiSeq or NextSeq, producing 2 x 150 bp reads. The paper's findings and limits, for the study overall: Whether the expanded NKG2C-expressing T cell clones were specific for HCMV antigens was left unclear. In several donors, the dominant CD3+CD56+NKG2C+ clonotypes were among the top 10 CD8+ clonotypes and accounted for about 1.0-7.0% of CD8+ T cells. Those dominant clonotypes were again the most abundant among CD3+CD56-NKG2C+ cells in a handful of donors, at roughly 25-65%.

To determine HCMV serostatus, a commercial ELISA kit was used to detect HCMV-specific IgG in serum. Ficoll density gradient centrifugation was used to isolate peripheral blood mononuclear cells from blood. About this clonotype: No cognate antigen has been identified for it.

Reading from cysteine to phenylalanine, the CDR3 counts 15 amino acids. No DNA accompanies this entry. The germline V gene yields SGHAT for CDR1 and FQNNGV for CDR2. TCRdb names Illumina HiSeq 2000 as the instrument used. 5'RACE template switching, by which a universal primer site and unique molecular identifiers were added, was used to make TCR beta cDNA libraries. Synthesis of cDNA was primed from the TCR beta constant segment and was followed by two consecutive PCR amplification steps. Per the source publication's procedure: MIGEC handled demultiplexing of the reads and grouping by UMI, while MiTCR was used to assemble and quantify clonotypes. To exclude erroneous sequences, only TCR cDNA sequences supported by at least two reads were retained. The tcR package was used for downstream repertoire analysis, and clonotypes were matched between fractions using CDR3 nucleotide sequence together with V segment. VDJmatch was used to annotate antigen specificity against VDJdb, with one amino acid substitution in CDR3 permitted. The reads underwent TCRdb reprocessing, giving one record for each CDR3 protein sequence and no DNA. None of the V and J calls come from the authors' own analysis; TCRdb made them. The table for this sample shows 500,000 to 700,000 distinct CDR3 sequences. The ten largest clonotypes hold around 4% of the sample.

The sample consisted of blood T cells: a sorted CD56 or NKG2C T cell subset, CD4+ or CD8+ T cells, or bulk PBMC T cells (not recorded which). The sequence is built from TRBV11-2 and TRBJ2-1; the D gene TCRdb calls, TRBD2, cannot be checked with no DNA. This sequence was found in a man aged 18 to 35 in good health. Donor details come from another sample of the same person, matched by shared clones. This receptor carries the CDR3 CASSAKTSGRGEQFF.